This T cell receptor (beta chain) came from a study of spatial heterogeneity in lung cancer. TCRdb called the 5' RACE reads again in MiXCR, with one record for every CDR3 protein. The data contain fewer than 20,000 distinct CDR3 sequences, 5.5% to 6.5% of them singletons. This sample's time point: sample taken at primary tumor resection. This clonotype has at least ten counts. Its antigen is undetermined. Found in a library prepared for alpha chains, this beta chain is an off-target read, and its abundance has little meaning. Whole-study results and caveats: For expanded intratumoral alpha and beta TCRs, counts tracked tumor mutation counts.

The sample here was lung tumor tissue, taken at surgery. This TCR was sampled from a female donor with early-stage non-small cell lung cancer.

For the CDR3, the DNA is TGTGCACTCCCGGAAACAATCTCCTACGAGCAGTACTTC. It translates to CALPETISYEQYF. The chain has TRBV12-2 and TRBJ2-7; the table's D call, TRBD1, was not checked against the DNA. TRBV12-2 constitutes a pseudogene. The CDR3 spans 13 residues.